One sample yielded the 28 T cell receptor beta chains listed below, sequenced in a study of post-analysis software for immune sequencing data. Whole-study findings and limits: Comparison of patients with controls showed 4 to 6 TRBV segments more frequent in patients, TRBV5-6, TRBV5-1 and TRBV20-1 among them.

No antigen has been identified for these receptors. Sequencing libraries made from TCR beta cDNA carried unique molecular identifiers. TCRdb passed the PCR reads through MiXCR, listing each CDR3 protein once. This sample carries about 260,000 distinct CDR3 sequences, approximately 34% of them seen once, and the ten largest clones take 4% to 6%. What was sequenced was blood. The receptors originated from a girl aged 5 to 17 with multiple sclerosis.

This clonotype came up many times. The V gene is TRBV6-5, the J gene TRBJ2-1, with D hard to call. Germline V gene lookup returns CDR1 MNHEY and CDR2 SVGAGI. The CDR3 extends over 18 amino acids. V lost 2 bases, J lost 2 bases, and 19 bases lay in between. The CDR3 DNA reads as TGTGCCAGCAGTTACGGCAGCCTGACGCCTACCGCCTACAATGAGCAGTTCTTC. Its protein is CASSYGSLTPTAYNEQFF.

This clonotype was seen a few times. With a much larger clone just one base away, this may be a read error. The CDR3 here is CASGAYNEQYF. As DNA, the CDR3 is TGTGCCAGTGGGGCCTACAATGAGCAGTACTTC. This chain connects TRBV12-3 or TRBV12-4 to TRBJ2-5, with a tentative D call TRBD1 (5 bases). This CDR3 region has 11 residues. V lost 9 bases and J lost 11, with 16 bases in between.

Only a few counts were recorded for this clonotype. V and J are TRBV20-1 and TRBJ2-2; 7 bases match TRBD1. The germline gives CDR1 DFQATT, CDR2 SNEGSKA (reference sequence). This CDR3 is built from 15 residues. The junction had 7 bases not matched to a gene; V was cut back by 1 base and J by 5 bases. The CDR3 reads CSARATGRNTGELFF. The CDR3 DNA follows: TGCAGTGCTAGAGCGACAGGGCGTAATACCGGGGAGCTGTTTTTT.

The chain joins TRBV7-9 to TRBJ2-7, with D possibly matching TRBD2 (6 bases). The CDR3 runs 15 residues. Germline assignment: CDR1 SEHNR and CDR2 FQNEAQ (reference sequence). V dropped 5 bases and J dropped 6 bases, with 20 bases sitting between them. CDR3 in amino acids: CASSKTGTGPSEQYF. For the CDR3, the DNA is TGTGCCAGCAGCAAGACCGGGACTGGCCCCTCCGAGCAGTACTTC. The complete variable domain, with remaining parts taken from reference TRBV7-9 and TRBJ2-7, reads DTGVSQNPRHKITKRGQNVTFRCDPISEHNRLYWYRQTLGQGPEFLTYFQNEAQLEKSRLLSDRFSAERPKGSFSTLEIQRTEQGDSAMYLCASSKTGTGPSEQYFGPGTRLTVT.

This clonotype was counted at least ten times. V is TRBV29-1 and J is TRBJ1-2, with 7 nucleotides matching TRBD1. The germline CDR1 and CDR2 sequences are SQVTM and ANQGSEA. The CDR3 loop spans 12 amino acids. V lost 4 bases, J lost 4 bases, and 3 bases stayed unmatched. This CDR3 reads CSVGQGSYGYTF. The CDR3, as DNA: TGCAGCGTTGGACAGGGAAGCTATGGCTACACCTTC.

This clonotype was found many times. The rearrangement uses TRBV6-5 and TRBJ2-1, with D possibly being TRBD2 (5 bases). This CDR3 has 13 residues. V was cut by 6 bases and J by 6 bases, with 12 bases left in between. CDR1 is MNHEY, CDR2 SVGAGI, per germline. As DNA, the CDR3 is TGTGCCAGCAGCCGGGCCGCGGGCAATGAGCAGTTCTTC. Translation gives CASSRAAGNEQFF.

This clonotype was counted ten times or more. V gene TRBV15 combines with J gene TRBJ1-2, with 7 bases that match TRBD1. There are 14 residues in the CDR3. Germline V gene sequence: CDR1 LNHNV, CDR2 YYDKDF (reference sequence). V gave up 1 base and J gave up 2 bases; unmatched junction bases: 1. The CDR3 protein is CATSRAGGNYGYTF. CDR3 sequence (DNA): TGTGCCACCAGCAGAGCAGGGGGAAACTATGGCTACACCTTC.

The sample holds one count of this clonotype. The junction differs from germline at one of its ends, possibly a read error. The CDR3 loop reads CANSLARGNEQFF. The CDR3 bases are TGTGCCAACAGCTTGGCGCGCGGAAATGAGCAGTTCTTC. This rearrangement joins TRBV5-6 to TRBJ2-1; D ambiguous. Germline V gene sequence: CDR1 SGHDT, CDR2 YYEEEE. The CDR3 has 13 residues.

About this clonotype itself: Possible read error: a much larger clone is one base away. The rearrangement uses TRBV2 and TRBJ1-2; the D is unclear. Trimming removed 9 bases from V and 4 bases from J, with 18 bases in between. CDR1 and CDR2 from the germline V gene are SNHLY and FYNNEI. This CDR3 has 14 amino acids. The CDR3 protein is CARASGISVYGYTF. CDR3 coding DNA: TGTGCCAGAGCATCCGGGATAAGCGTCTATGGCTACACCTTC.

This clonotype was detected once. The rearrangement links TRBV6-6 to TRBJ2-5; D remains unclear. The V gene lost 5 bases and the J gene lost 2 bases, with 9 bases spanning the gap. There are 13 residues in the CDR3. Germline V CDR1 and CDR2: MNHNY, SVGAGI (reference sequence). The CDR3 DNA is TGTGCCAGCAGTCCCAACCGTCAAGAGACCCAGTACTTC. This sequence encodes CASSPNRQETQYF.

With regard to this clonotype: This may arise from a read error, as a much more abundant clone is one base away. V is TRBV10-3 and J is TRBJ2-7; D is unresolved. The CDR3 has 13 amino acids. The germline V gene encodes CDR1 ENHRY and CDR2 SYGVKD. CDR3 coding DNA: TGTGCCATCAGCTCACATAGCTCCTGCGAGCAGTACTTC. It yields the protein CAISSHSSCEQYF.

At least ten counts were recorded for this clonotype. The rearrangement links TRBV3-1 to TRBJ1-1; 9 bases match TRBD1. The CDR3 consists of 16 residues. V lost 4 bases, J lost 7 bases, and 13 bases stayed unmatched. Looked up from germline, CDR1 is LGHDT and CDR2 is YNNKEL (reference sequence). This CDR3 is CASSRGQGIGVREAFF. The CDR3 DNA reads as TGTGCCAGCAGCCGAGGACAGGGGATTGGAGTACGTGAAGCTTTCTTT. Combining the CDR3 with reference TRBV3-1 and TRBJ1-1 gives the whole variable domain DTAVSQTPKYLVTQMGNDKSIKCEQNLGHDTMYWYKQDSKKFLKIMFSYNNKELIINETVPNRFSPKSPDKAHLNLHINSLELGDSAVYFCASSRGQGIGVREAFFGQGTRLTVV.

This clonotype was detected only a few times. The chain combines TRBV12-3 or TRBV12-4 with TRBJ1-5, with TRBD1 matching over 8 bases. This CDR3 region has 16 residues. The V and J ends lost 4 bases and 3 bases, in that order; junction bases with no gene match: 8. The CDR3, as DNA: TGTGCCAGCAGTTCCCTAGGACAGGGCGACAATCAGCCCCAGCATTTT. The encoded protein is CASSSLGQGDNQPQHF.

This chain connects TRBV20-1 to TRBJ2-1, with D possibly TRBD2 on 6 matching bases. V was pared by 2 bases and J by 3 bases, with 14 bases between. The CDR3 is made up of 15 amino acids. The germline V gene has CDR1 DFQATT and CDR2 SNEGSKA (reference sequence). The CDR3: CSARTGTYNYNEQFF. CDR3 bases: TGCAGTGCTAGAACCGGGACTTACAACTACAATGAGCAGTTCTTC.

At least ten counts were recorded for this clonotype. This chain connects TRBV5-1 to TRBJ2-3, with a possible D match to TRBD1 (6 bases). Germline V gives CDR1 SGHRS, CDR2 YFSETQ. The CDR3 runs 14 residues. The V end was cut by 4 bases, the J end by 0 bases, with 9 bases between. DNA of the CDR3: TGCGCCAGCAGCAAGGACAGAAGCACAGATACGCAGTATTTT. Amino acid sequence: CASSKDRSTDTQYF.

The chain has TRBV24-1 and TRBJ1-5, with D perhaps matching TRBD1 (6 bases). Per the germline V gene, CDR1 is KGHDR and CDR2 is SFDVKD. This CDR3 has 14 residues. V shed 6 bases and J shed 7 bases, with 15 bases lying between them. CDR3 amino acids: CATSNSYRDQPQHF. The CDR3 DNA reads TGTGCCACCAGTAATTCGTACAGGGACCAGCCCCAGCATTTT.

This clonotype occurred a few times. The chain combines TRBV5-4 with TRBJ2-5; 10 positions match TRBD1. This CDR3 comprises 16 residues. Trimming at V came to 2 bases and at J to 5 bases, leaving 9 bases not matched to a gene. Per the germline V gene, CDR1 is SGHNT and CDR2 is YYREEE (reference sequence). The CDR3 DNA reads TGTGCCAGCAGCTTTTCGGACAGGGGGGTTGGGGAGACCCAGTACTTC. Amino acid sequence: CASSFSDRGVGETQYF.

This clonotype was observed at least ten times. V and J are TRBV5-1 and TRBJ2-3; 8 nucleotides agree with TRBD1. Germline assignment: CDR1 SGHRS and CDR2 YFSETQ. The CDR3 runs 16 residues. J gave up 2 bases and V 0 bases, and 5 bases lay outside the gene matches. CDR3 residues: CASSLDGQGSTDTQYF. CDR3 DNA: TGCGCCAGCAGCTTGGATGGACAGGGATCCACAGATACGCAGTATTTT. Complete variable domain (other parts from reference TRBV5-1 and TRBJ2-3): KAGVTQTPRYLIKTRGQQVTLSCSPISGHRSVSWYQQTPGQGLQFLFEYFSETQRNKGNFPGRFSGRQFSNSRSEMNVSTLELGDSALYLCASSLDGQGSTDTQYFGPGTRLTVL.

Remarks on this clonotype: A single base separates this from a much larger clone, so it may be a read error. The chain recombines TRBV12-3 or TRBV12-4 with TRBJ2-3, with D possibly called TRBD1 or TRBD2 (5 bases each). This CDR3 spans 17 amino acids. The V and J ends lost 8 bases and 3 bases respectively, with 24 bases between them. For the CDR3, the DNA is TGTGCCAGCGCTGGGGGATGGGAGAATTATCGAACAGATACGCAGTATTTT. Translation gives CASAGGWENYRTDTQYF.

This chain joins TRBV30 and TRBJ2-1; 7 bases fit TRBD2. V shed 2 bases and J 3 bases; nucleotides not matched to a gene: 1. The CDR3 loop spans 13 amino acids. Germline CDR1 and CDR2: GTSNPN and SVGIG (reference sequence). As DNA, the CDR3 is TGTGCCTGGAGTAGCGGGAACTACAATGAGCAGTTCTTC. Protein: CAWSSGNYNEQFF.

In its sample, this clonotype was seen a few times. V and J are TRBV3-1 and TRBJ1-5; D is ambiguous. This CDR3 region has 14 residues. Trimming cost V 1 base and J 7 bases, with 11 bases left between them. The germline V gene has CDR1 LGHDT and CDR2 YNNKEL (reference sequence). The DNA of the CDR3 is TGTGCCAGCAGCCAAGGCAGATACGCGCAGCCCCAGCATTTT. Translation gives CASSQGRYAQPQHF. The whole variable domain, filled in from reference TRBV3-1 and TRBJ1-5, reads DTAVSQTPKYLVTQMGNDKSIKCEQNLGHDTMYWYKQDSKKFLKIMFSYNNKELIINETVPNRFSPKSPDKAHLNLHINSLELGDSAVYFCASSQGRYAQPQHFGDGTRLSIL.

The genes are TRBV7-8 and TRBJ1-1; D gene uncertain. V dropped 1 base and J dropped 7 bases, with 10 bases sitting between them. Germline CDR1 is SGHVS and CDR2 is FQNEAQ. The CDR3 length is 13 residues. The CDR3 loop reads CASSLGRANEAFF. For the CDR3, the DNA is TGTGCCAGCAGCTTAGGGCGGGCTAATGAAGCTTTCTTT.

In DNA, the CDR3 is TGTGCCAGTAGTATAACGGACCGGGCTAGGCCCAAAAACATTCAGTACTTC. Its protein is CASSITDRARPKNIQYF. The chain has TRBV19 and TRBJ2-4; no clear D. V lost 2 bases and J 2 bases, leaving 16 bases between the germline ends. Looked up from germline, CDR1 is LNHDA and CDR2 is SQIVND (reference sequence). This CDR3 has 17 amino acids.

This clonotype was recorded a few times. The chain combines TRBV12-3 or TRBV12-4 with TRBJ2-5; D call uncertain. There are 11 residues in the CDR3. The germline V and J ends were trimmed by 6 bases and 5 bases, with 7 bases remaining between them. The CDR3 DNA reads as TGTGCCAGCAGGCGATGGGAGACCCAGTACTTC. Translated, it gives CASRRWETQYF.

V usage is TRBV29-1 and J usage is TRBJ2-3; the match to TRBD2 covers 9 bases. CDR3 size: 15 residues. With V trimmed by 0 bases and J by 4 bases, 5 bases remained unmatched. Germline CDR1 SQVTM, CDR2 ANQGSEA. CDR3 bases: TGCAGCGTTGAAGAGCGGGGGGGCCTGGCAGATACGCAGTATTTT. Translating gives CSVEERGGLADTQYF.

This clonotype was recorded many times. Mismatch with germline at one junction end may stem from a read error. The chain recombines TRBV12-3 or TRBV12-4 with TRBJ2-3; unclear D gene. The CDR3 is made up of 15 amino acids. The CDR3 loop reads CASTLYNTRTATQYF. The CDR3 DNA reads TGTGCCAGCACGCTTTATAATACCCGTACAGCTACGCAGTATTTT.

This clonotype occurred many times. This rearrangement joins TRBV5-1 to TRBJ2-1; no firm D call. This CDR3 is 13 amino acids long. Germline values: CDR1 SGHRS, CDR2 YFSETQ. Trimming left V 0 bases short and J 3 bases short, with 4 bases between. CDR3 sequence (DNA): TGCGCCAGCAGCTTGGGGCTCTACAATGAGCAGTTCTTC. Translating gives CASSLGLYNEQFF. The full variable domain, completed using reference TRBV5-1 and TRBJ2-1, is KAGVTQTPRYLIKTRGQQVTLSCSPISGHRSVSWYQQTPGQGLQFLFEYFSETQRNKGNFPGRFSGRQFSNSRSEMNVSTLELGDSALYLCASSLGLYNEQFFGPGTRLTVL.

The J gene is TRBJ1-1, the V gene TRBV20-1, with D perhaps matching TRBD1 (6 bases). Looked up from germline, CDR1 is DFQATT and CDR2 is SNEGSKA (reference sequence). This CDR3 is built from 13 residues. V gave up 8 bases and J gave up 1 base, with 14 bases separating them. This chain's CDR3 is CSTNDRTNTEAFF. The CDR3 coding sequence is TGCAGTACCAACGACAGGACGAACACTGAAGCTTTCTTT.